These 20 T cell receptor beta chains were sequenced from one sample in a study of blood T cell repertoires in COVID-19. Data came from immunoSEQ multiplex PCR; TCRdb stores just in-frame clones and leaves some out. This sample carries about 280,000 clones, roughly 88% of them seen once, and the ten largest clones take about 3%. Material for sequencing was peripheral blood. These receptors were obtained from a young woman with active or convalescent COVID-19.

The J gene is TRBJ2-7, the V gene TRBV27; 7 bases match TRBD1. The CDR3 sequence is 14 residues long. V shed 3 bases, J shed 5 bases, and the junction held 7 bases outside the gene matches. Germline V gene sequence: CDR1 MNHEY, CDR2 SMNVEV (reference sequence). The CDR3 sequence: CASSFIGGNNEQYF. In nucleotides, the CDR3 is TGTGCCAGCAGTTTCATAGGGGGCAACAACGAGCAGTACTTC.

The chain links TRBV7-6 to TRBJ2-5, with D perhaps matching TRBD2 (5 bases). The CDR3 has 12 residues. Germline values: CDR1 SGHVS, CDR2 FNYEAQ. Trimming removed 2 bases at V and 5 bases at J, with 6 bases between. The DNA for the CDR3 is TGTGCCAGCAGCTTATCGGGGGAGACCCAGTACTTC. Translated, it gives CASSLSGETQYF.

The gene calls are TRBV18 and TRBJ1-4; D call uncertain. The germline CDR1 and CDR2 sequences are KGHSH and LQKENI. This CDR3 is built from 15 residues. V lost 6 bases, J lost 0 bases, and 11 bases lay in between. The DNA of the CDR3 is TGTGCCAGCTCCCCGACTACGTCAACTAATGAAAAACTGTTTTTT. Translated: CASSPTTSTNEKLFF.

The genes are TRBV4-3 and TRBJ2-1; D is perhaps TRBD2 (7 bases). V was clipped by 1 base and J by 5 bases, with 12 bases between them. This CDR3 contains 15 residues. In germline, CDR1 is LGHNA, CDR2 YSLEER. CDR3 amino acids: CASSQGWGGHNEQFF. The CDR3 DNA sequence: TGCGCCAGCAGCCAAGGGTGGGGGGGGCACAATGAGCAGTTCTTC.

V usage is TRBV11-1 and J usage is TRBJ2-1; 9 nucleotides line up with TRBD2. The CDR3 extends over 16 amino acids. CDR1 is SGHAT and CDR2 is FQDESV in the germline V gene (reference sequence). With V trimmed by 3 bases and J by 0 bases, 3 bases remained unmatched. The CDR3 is CASSLRGGLSYNEQFF. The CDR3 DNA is TGTGCCAGCAGCTTGCGGGGGGGCCTCTCCTACAATGAGCAGTTCTTC. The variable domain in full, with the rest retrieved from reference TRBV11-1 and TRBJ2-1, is EAEVAQSPRYKITEKSQAVAFWCDPISGHATLYWYRQILGQGPELLVQFQDESVVDDSQLPKDRFSAERLKGVDSTLKIQPAELGDSAMYLCASSLRGGLSYNEQFFGPGTRLTVL.

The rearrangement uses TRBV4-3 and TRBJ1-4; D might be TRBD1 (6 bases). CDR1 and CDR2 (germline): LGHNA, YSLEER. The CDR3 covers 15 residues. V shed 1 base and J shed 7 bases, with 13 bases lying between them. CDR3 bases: TGCGCCAGCAGCCAAGGGACAGCTATTAGTGAAAAACTGTTTTTT. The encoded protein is CASSQGTAISEKLFF.

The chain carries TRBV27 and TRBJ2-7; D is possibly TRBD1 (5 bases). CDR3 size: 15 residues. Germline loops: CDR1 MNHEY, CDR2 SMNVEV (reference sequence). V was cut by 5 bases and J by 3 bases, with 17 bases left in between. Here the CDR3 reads CASSRNPGHDYEQYF. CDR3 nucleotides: TGTGCCAGCAGTCGAAACCCTGGACACGACTACGAGCAGTACTTC.

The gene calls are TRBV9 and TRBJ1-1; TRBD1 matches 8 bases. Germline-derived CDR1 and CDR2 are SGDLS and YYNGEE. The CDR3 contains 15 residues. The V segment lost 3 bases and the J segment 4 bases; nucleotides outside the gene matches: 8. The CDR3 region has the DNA TGTGCCAGCAGCGACTCAGGGGGCGCAGCCACTGAAGCTTTCTTT. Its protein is CASSDSGGAATEAFF. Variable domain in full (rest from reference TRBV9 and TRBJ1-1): DSGVTQTPKHLITATGQRVTLRCSPRSGDLSVYWYQQSLDQGLQFLIQYYNGEERAKGNILERFSAQQFPDLHSELNLSSLELGDSALYFCASSDSGGAATEAFFGQGTRLTVV.

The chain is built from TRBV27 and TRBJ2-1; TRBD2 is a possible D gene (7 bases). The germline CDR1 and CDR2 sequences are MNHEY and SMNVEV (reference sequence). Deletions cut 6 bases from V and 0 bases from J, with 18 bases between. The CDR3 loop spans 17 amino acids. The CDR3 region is CASRRGRGRSSYNEQFF. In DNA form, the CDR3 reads TGTGCCAGCAGGAGAGGGAGGGGGAGGAGCTCCTACAATGAGCAGTTCTTC.

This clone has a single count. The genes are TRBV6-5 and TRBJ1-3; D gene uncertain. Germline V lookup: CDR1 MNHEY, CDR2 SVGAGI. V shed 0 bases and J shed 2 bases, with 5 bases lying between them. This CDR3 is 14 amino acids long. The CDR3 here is CASSYSETGNTIYF. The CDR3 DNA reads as TGTGCCAGCAGTTACTCCGAGACTGGAAACACCATATATTTT.

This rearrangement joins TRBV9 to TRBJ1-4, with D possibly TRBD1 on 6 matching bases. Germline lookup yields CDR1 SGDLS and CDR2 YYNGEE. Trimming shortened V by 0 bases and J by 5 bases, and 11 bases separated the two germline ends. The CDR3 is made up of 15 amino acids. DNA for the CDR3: TGTGCCAGCAGCGTAGCTACAGGGTCAAATGAAAAACTGTTTTTT. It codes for CASSVATGSNEKLFF.

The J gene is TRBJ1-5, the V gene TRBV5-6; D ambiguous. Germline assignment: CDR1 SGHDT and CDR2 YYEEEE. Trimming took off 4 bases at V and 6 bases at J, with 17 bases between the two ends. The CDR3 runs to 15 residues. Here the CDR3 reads CASSPRTGIGQPQHF. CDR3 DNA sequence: TGTGCCAGCAGCCCACGGACTGGGATCGGTCAGCCCCAGCATTTT. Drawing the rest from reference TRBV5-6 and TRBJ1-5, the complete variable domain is DAGVTQSPTHLIKTRGQQVTLRCSPKSGHDTVSWYQQALGQGPQFIFQYYEEEERQRGNFPDRFSGHQFPNYSSELNVNALLLGDSALYLCASSPRTGIGQPQHFGDGTRLSIL.

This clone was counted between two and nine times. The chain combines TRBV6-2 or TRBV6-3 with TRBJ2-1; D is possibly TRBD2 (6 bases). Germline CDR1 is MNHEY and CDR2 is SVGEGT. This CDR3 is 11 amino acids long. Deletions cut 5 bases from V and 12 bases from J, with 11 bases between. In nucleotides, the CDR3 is TGTGCCAGCAGTCTACCGGGAGTGCAGTTCTTC. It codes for CASSLPGVQFF.

The CDR3 DNA is TGCGCCAGCAGTGAGTCTTGGAGCCCCTCCTACGAGCAGTACTTC. It encodes CASSESWSPSYEQYF. The chain combines TRBV10-2 with TRBJ2-7, with D hard to call. The germline gives CDR1 WSHSY, CDR2 SAAADI. V was clipped by 0 bases and J by 0 bases, with 9 bases between them. The CDR3 has 15 residues.

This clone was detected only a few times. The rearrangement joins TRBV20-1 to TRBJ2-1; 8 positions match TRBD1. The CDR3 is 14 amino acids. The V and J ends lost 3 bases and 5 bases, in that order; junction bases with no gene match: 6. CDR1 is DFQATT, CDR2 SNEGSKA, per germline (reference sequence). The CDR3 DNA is TGCAGTGCTAGTCAGGGACAGGACCACAATGAGCAGTTCTTC. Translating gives CSASQGQDHNEQFF.

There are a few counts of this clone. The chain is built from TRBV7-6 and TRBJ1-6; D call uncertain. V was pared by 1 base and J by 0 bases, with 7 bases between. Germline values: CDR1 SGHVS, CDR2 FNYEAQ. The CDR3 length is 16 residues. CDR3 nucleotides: TGTGCCAGCAGCTTAGACACATTCTCCTATAATTCACCCCTCCACTTT. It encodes CASSLDTFSYNSPLHF.

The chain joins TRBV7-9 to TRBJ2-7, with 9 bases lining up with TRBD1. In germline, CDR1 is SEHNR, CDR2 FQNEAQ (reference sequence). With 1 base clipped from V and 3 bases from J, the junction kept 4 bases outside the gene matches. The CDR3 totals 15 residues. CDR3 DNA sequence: TGTGCCAGCAGCTTAGGACAGGGGGTGGGCTACGAGCAGTACTTC. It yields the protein CASSLGQGVGYEQYF.

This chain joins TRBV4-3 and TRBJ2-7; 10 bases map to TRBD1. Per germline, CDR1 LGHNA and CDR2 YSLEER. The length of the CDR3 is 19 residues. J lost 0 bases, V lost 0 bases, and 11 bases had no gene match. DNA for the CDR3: TGCGCCAGCAGCCAAGAGGCCCCTATCAGGACAGGGGGCTCCTACGAGCAGTACTTC. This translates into CASSQEAPIRTGGSYEQYF.

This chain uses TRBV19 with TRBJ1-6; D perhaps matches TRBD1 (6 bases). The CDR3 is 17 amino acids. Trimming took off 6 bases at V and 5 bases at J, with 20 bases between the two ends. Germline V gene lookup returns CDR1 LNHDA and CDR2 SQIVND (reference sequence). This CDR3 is CASSTVRTEYNNSPLHF. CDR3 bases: TGTGCCAGTAGCACAGTTCGGACAGAGTATAATAATTCACCCCTCCACTTT.

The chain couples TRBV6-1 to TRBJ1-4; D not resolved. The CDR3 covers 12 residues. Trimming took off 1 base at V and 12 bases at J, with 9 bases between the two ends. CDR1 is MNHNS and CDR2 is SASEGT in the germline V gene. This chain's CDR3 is CASSEGASELFF. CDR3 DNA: TGTGCCAGCAGTGAAGGGGCCTCGGAACTGTTTTTT.